This T cell receptor (beta chain) emerged from a study of blood T cells in healthy people across ages. As for the study in general: About one barcoded TCR beta cDNA was captured per two T cells.

General study points: Donors of long life had a larger count of naive CD4+ cells and greater diversity than aged donors.

Using a J-beta primer mix together with a sample-barcoded 5' primer, a second PCR was run for about 7 to 12 cycles. TCRdb itself ran the 5' RACE reads through MiXCR, one entry per CDR3 protein. The data show about 680,000 distinct CDR3 sequences, around 49% seen once. As to this clonotype: Its antigen is not known.

The sample was blood. The clonotype was recovered from a woman aged 55-75 years in good health.

Here the CDR3 DNA reads TGTGCCAGCAGCCAAGATAGTAACAGGAAGCTTGAGCAGTACTTC. Its translation is CASSQDSNRKLEQYF. The rearrangement links TRBV4-2 to TRBJ2-4; a possible D gene is TRBD1 (5 bases). Trimming stripped 0 bases from V and 13 bases from J, with 19 bases between. Germline CDR1 reads LGHNA; CDR2 reads YNFKEQ. CDR3 length: 15 residues.